The following is a TCR beta chain sequence with its context. Sequenced by immunoSEQ multiplex PCR; TCRdb stores in-frame clones only, minus some. The table has around 150,000 clones, 80% to 85% seen once. This entry comes from a study of blood T cell repertoires in COVID-19. Looking at the study overall: T cells, B-cell-depleted T cells, or PBMCs supplied cDNA or gDNA.

The CDR3 consists of 14 residues. CDR1 SGHDN and CDR2 FVKESK come from the germline V gene. The J segment lost 6 bases and the V segment lost 5 bases, leaving 9 bases of the junction unmatched. This receptor was obtained from a woman aged 55 to 70 with acute or convalescent COVID-19. The specimen was peripheral blood. The chain has TRBV14 and TRBJ2-7; 8 nucleotides match TRBD2. The CDR3, as DNA: TGTGCCAGCAGCTGGGGGACTAGTCGCTCCGAGCAGTACTTC. Translated: CASSWGTSRSEQYF.